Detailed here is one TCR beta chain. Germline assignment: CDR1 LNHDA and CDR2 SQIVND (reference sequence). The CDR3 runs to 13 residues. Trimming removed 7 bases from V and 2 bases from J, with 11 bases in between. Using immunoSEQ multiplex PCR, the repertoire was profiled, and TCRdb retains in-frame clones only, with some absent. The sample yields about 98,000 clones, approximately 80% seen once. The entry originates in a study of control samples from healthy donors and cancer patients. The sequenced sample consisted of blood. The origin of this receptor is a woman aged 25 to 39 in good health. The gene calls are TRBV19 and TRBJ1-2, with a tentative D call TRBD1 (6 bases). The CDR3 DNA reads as TGTGCCAGTAAGGGGGTGGAAAACTATGGCTACACCTTC. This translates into CASKGVENYGYTF.